The 10 T cell receptor beta chains below all came from one sample that was sequenced in a study of blood T cell repertoires in COVID-19 (dated by TCRdb to 2020 to 2021). The receptor library was made with the immunoSEQ multiplex PCR assay. The immuneACCESS repertoire file appears here via TCRdb, limited to in-frame rearrangements. These files lack a portion of the clones; in checked studies, under half of the deficit traces to unresolved V genes, and the cause of the others is not known. This sample comprises under 250,000 clones, roughly 86% of them detected only once. The ten most abundant clones make up 9.5% to 15% of the sample. Input material: peripheral blood. These receptor sequences come from a woman aged 40 to 55 with acute or convalescent COVID-19.

This chain uses TRBV19 with TRBJ2-1; 9 nucleotides align to TRBD1. Germline V gene lookup returns CDR1 LNHDA and CDR2 SQIVND (reference sequence). The CDR3 contains 14 residues. The J segment lost 10 bases and the V segment lost 7 bases, leaving 11 bases of the junction unmatched. The CDR3 DNA reads TGTGCCAGTACCCCAGCACAGGGGGCTTACGAGCAGTTCTTC. As protein: CASTPAQGAYEQFF.

Remarks on this clone: The sample contains more than one DNA sequence encoding this CDR3. V and J are TRBV6-5 and TRBJ2-1; the match to TRBD2 covers 8 bases. Trimming at V came to 3 bases and at J to 0 bases, leaving 4 bases not matched to a gene. The CDR3 totals 16 residues. From germline, CDR1 is MNHEY and CDR2 SVGAGI. The CDR3 is CASSYSGTSSYNEQFF. The CDR3 DNA reads as TGTGCCAGCAGTTATTCCGGGACTAGCTCCTACAATGAGCAGTTCTTC.

This chain connects TRBV7-2 to TRBJ2-3; 10 bases are a match to TRBD1. The germline V gene encodes CDR1 SGHTA and CDR2 FQGNSA. This CDR3 contains 14 residues. Unmatched junction bases numbered 3, after V lost 5 bases and J lost 4 bases. The CDR3 sequence is CASSRDRGPDTQYF. The CDR3 bases are TGTGCCAGCAGCCGGGACAGGGGCCCAGATACGCAGTATTTT.

The chain links TRBV19 to TRBJ1-2, with D uncertain. Trimming pared 8 bases from V and 4 bases from J, leaving 5 bases between. The CDR3 has 10 amino acids. Germline loops: CDR1 LNHDA, CDR2 SQIVND (reference sequence). CDR3 protein: CASRSYGYTF. As DNA, the CDR3 is TGTGCCAGTCGGTCCTATGGCTACACCTTC.

The gene calls are TRBV7-6 and TRBJ2-1, with 9 positions matching TRBD2. Trimming at V came to 1 base and at J to 5 bases, leaving 12 bases not matched to a gene. This CDR3 spans 18 amino acids. Germline V gene data show CDR1 as SGHVS and CDR2 as FNYEAQ. The DNA of the CDR3 is TGTGCCAGCAGCTTAGAGTGGGGAGCTAGCGGGGAGAACAATGAGCAGTTCTTC. This codes for CASSLEWGASGENNEQFF.

The chain employs TRBV28 and TRBJ2-7; 9 nucleotides align to TRBD2. V was pared by 4 bases and J by 3 bases, with 7 bases of the junction left unmatched. CDR3 length: 15 residues. Germline V gene sequence: CDR1 MDHEN, CDR2 SYDVKM. CDR3 amino acids: CASSSAGGLDYEQYF. As DNA, the CDR3 is TGTGCCAGCAGTTCCGCGGGGGGGCTAGACTACGAGCAGTACTTC.

The chain links TRBV25-1 to TRBJ2-4; D perhaps matches TRBD1 (6 bases). The V and J ends lost 2 bases and 3 bases respectively, with 8 bases between them. CDR1 and CDR2 from the germline V gene are MGHDK and SYGVNS. The CDR3 is 14 residues long. CDR3 in DNA: TGTGCCAGCAGTGAACCAGGGGACAAAAACATTCAGTACTTC. Encoded protein: CASSEPGDKNIQYF.

This chain uses TRBV7-8 with TRBJ2-5; 10 bases match TRBD1. Germline V CDR1 and CDR2: SGHVS, FQNEAQ. The trim removed 1 base at V and 1 base at J, leaving 12 bases unmatched. The CDR3 contains 19 residues. CDR3 nucleotides: TGTGCCAGCAGCTTAGTTCGGGCTGGACAGGGGGAGCTCCAAGAGACCCAGTACTTC. It translates to CASSLVRAGQGELQETQYF.

This clone was picked up one time. This chain links TRBV27 with TRBJ1-6; the D gene is possibly TRBD1 (5 bases). The CDR3 runs 18 residues. The V gene lost 8 bases and the J gene lost 0 bases, with 20 bases spanning the gap. CDR1 is MNHEY and CDR2 is SMNVEV in the germline V gene (reference sequence). The CDR3 reads CASFPAGHVYSYNSPLHF. CDR3 nucleotide sequence: TGTGCCAGCTTTCCGGCAGGGCATGTGTACTCCTATAATTCACCCCTCCACTTT.

The chain carries TRBV30 and TRBJ1-2; 7 bases line up with TRBD1. Germline-derived CDR1 and CDR2 are GTSNPN and SVGIG (reference sequence). The CDR3 is 14 amino acids. V trimming: 2 bases; J trimming: 0 bases; junction bases outside the gene matches: 3. The CDR3 here is CAWSSTGTNYGYTF. CDR3 nucleotides: TGTGCCTGGAGTTCGACAGGGACTAACTATGGCTACACCTTC.